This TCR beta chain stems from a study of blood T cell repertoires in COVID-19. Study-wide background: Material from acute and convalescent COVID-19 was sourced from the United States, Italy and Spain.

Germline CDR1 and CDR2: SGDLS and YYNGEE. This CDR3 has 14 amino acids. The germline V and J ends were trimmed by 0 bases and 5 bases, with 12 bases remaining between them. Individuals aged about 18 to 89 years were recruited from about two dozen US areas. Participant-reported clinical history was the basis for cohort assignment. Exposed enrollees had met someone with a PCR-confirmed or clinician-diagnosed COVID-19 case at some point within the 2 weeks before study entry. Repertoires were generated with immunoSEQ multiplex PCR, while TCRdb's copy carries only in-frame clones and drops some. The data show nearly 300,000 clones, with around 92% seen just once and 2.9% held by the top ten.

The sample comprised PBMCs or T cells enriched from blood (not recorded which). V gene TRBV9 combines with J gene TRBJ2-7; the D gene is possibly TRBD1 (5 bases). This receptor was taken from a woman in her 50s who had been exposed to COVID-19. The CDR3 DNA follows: TGTGCCAGCAGCGTAGGCCCAGGGCCTAACGAGCAGTACTTC. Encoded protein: CASSVGPGPNEQYF.